The clone carrying this T cell receptor (beta chain) has only one observation. Its antigen is undetermined. This record comes from a study of glioma-infiltrating T cells after dendritic cell vaccination. At the level of the study: Treatment, given 2003 to 2012, was autologous tumor lysate-pulsed dendritic cell vaccination. General study findings and limits: Higher TCR clonality did not directly relate to longer survival.

Per the germline V gene, CDR1 is SGHNT and CDR2 is YYREEE (reference sequence). The CDR3 contains 15 residues. V was pared by 3 bases and J by 4 bases, with 8 bases of the junction left unmatched. Time point noted: after dendritic cell vaccination, including at tumor progression/relapse. The PCR used 60 V beta and 13 J beta primers. TCRdb's table, derived via immunoSEQ multiplex PCR, lists solely in-frame clones and lacks some. Among roughly 87,000 clones listed, 80% to 85% were seen once. This material consisted of blood, taken after dendritic cell vaccination. The gene calls are TRBV5-4 and TRBJ2-7, with 9 bases lining up with TRBD1. The receptor comes from a human donor with glioblastoma. The CDR3 DNA follows: TGTGCCAGCAGCTCTTTCACAGGGGGCAATTACGAGCAGTACTTC. Its translation is CASSSFTGGNYEQYF. The full variable domain, rest sourced from reference TRBV5-4 and TRBJ2-7, is ETGVTQSPTHLIKTRGQQVTLRCSSQSGHNTVSWYQQALGQGPQFIFQYYREEENGRGNFPPRFSGLQFPNYSSELNVNALELDDSALYLCASSSFTGGNYEQYFGPGTRLTVT.